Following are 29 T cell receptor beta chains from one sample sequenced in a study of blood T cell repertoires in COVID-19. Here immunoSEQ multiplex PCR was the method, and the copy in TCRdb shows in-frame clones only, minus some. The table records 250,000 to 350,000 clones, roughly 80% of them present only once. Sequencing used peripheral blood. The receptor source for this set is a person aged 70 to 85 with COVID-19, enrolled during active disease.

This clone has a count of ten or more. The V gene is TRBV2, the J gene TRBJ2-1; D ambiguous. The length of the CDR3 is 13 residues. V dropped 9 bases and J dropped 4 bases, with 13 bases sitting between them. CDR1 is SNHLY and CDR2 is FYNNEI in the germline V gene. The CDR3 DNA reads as TGTGCCAGTCGGAACAGAATATACAATGAGCAGTTCTTC. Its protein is CASRNRIYNEQFF.

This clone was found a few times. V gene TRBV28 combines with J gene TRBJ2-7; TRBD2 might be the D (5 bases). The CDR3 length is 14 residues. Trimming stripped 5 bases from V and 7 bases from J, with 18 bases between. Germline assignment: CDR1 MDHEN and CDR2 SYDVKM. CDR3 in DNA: TGTGCCAGCAGTCCCTCTTCTCCGTCGGGGGAGCAGTACTTC. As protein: CASSPSSPSGEQYF.

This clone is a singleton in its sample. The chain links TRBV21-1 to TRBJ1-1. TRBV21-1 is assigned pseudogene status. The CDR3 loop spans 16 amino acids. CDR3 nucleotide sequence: TGTGCCAGCAGCGGGACGCGGGGGCGCGAGAACACTGAAGCTTTCTTT. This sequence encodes CASSGTRGRENTEAFF.

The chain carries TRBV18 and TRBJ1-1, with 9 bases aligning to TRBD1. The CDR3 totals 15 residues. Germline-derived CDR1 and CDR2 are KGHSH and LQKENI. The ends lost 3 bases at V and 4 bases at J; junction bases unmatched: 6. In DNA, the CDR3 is TGTGCCAGCTCACCTGGGGACAGGGAGACCACTGAAGCTTTCTTT. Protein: CASSPGDRETTEAFF.

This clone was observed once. CDR3 amino acids: CASSATVGSRDYGYTF. For the CDR3, the DNA is TGTGCCAGCAGCGCTACCGTGGGGAGTAGGGACTATGGCTACACCTTC. The chain carries TRBV12-1 and TRBJ1-2. TRBV12-1 constitutes a pseudogene. The CDR3 spans 16 residues.

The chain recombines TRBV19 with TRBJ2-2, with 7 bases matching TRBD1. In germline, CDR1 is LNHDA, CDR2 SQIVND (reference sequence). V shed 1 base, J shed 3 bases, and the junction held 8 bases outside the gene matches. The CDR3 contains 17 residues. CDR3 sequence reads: CASSIVWDSGHTGELFF. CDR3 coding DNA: TGTGCCAGTAGTATAGTGTGGGACAGTGGGCACACCGGGGAGCTGTTTTTT.

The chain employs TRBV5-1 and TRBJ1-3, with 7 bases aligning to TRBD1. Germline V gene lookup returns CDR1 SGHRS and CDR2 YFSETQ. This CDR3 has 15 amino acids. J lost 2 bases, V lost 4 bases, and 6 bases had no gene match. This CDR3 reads CASSVAQGAGNTIYF. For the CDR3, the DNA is TGCGCCAGCAGCGTAGCGCAGGGGGCTGGAAACACCATATATTTT.

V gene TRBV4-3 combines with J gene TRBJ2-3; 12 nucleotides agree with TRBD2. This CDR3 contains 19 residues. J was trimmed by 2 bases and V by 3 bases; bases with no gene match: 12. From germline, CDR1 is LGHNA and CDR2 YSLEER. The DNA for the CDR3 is TGCGCCAGCAGCCAGGCCTCCTTACTAGCGGGGGGTCACACAGATACGCAGTATTTT. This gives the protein CASSQASLLAGGHTDTQYF.

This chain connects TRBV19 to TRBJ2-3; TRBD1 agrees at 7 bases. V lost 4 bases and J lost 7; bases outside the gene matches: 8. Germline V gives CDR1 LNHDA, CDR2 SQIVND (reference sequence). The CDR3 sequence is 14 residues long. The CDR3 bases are TGTGCCAGTAGTAATAGGGACAGAGGGAATACGCAGTATTTT. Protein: CASSNRDRGNTQYF.

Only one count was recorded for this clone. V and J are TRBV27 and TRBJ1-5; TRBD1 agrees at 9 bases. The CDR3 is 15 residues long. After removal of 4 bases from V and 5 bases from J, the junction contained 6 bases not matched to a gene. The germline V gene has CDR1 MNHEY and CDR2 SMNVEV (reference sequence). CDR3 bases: TGTGCCAGCAGTTCACTACAGGGGGCATATCAGCCCCAGCATTTT. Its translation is CASSSLQGAYQPQHF.

CDR3 region: CASQTRVGLAGVETQYF. CDR3 sequence (DNA): TGTGCCAGCCAAACCCGCGTTGGACTAGCGGGAGTGGAGACCCAGTACTTC. The V gene is TRBV7-7, the J gene TRBJ2-5; TRBD2 matches at 13 bases. The CDR3 sequence is 17 residues long. The junction had 14 bases not matched to a gene; V was cut back by 8 bases and J by 5 bases. Germline V gene lookup returns CDR1 SSHAT and CDR2 FNYEAQ (reference sequence).

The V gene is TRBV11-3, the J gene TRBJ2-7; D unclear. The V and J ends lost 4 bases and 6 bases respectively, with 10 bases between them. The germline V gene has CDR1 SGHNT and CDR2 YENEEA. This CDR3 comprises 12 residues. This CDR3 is CASSSSSGEQYF. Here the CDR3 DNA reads TGTGCCAGCAGCTCATCCTCGGGCGAGCAGTACTTC.

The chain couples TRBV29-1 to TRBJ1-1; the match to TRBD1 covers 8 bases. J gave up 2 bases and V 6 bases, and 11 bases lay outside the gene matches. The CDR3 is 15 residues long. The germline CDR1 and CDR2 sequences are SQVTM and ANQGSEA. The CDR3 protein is CSVLGTGTGNTEAFF. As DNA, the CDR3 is TGCAGCGTGTTAGGCACCGGGACAGGTAACACTGAAGCTTTCTTT.

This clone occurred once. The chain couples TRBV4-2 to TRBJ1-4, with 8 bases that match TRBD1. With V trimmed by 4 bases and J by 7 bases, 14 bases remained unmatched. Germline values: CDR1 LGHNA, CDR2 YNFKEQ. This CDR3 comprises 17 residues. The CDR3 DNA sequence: TGTGCCAGCAGCCCCGGACAGGGAGGCGATCGGGCTGAAAAACTGTTTTTT. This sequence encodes CASSPGQGGDRAEKLFF.

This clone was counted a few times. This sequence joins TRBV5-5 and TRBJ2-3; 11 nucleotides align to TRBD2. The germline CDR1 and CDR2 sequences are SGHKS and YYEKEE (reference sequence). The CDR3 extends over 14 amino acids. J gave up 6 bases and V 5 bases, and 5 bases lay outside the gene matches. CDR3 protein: CASRLAGGLDTQYF. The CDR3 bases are TGTGCCAGCAGATTAGCGGGGGGGCTTGATACGCAGTATTTT.

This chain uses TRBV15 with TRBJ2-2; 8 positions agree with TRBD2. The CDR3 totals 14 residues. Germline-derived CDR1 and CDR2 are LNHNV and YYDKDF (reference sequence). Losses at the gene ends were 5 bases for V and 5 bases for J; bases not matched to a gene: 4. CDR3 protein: CATSRTSTTGELFF. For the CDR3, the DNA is TGTGCCACCAGCCGGACTAGCACTACCGGGGAGCTGTTTTTT.

In nucleotides, the CDR3 is TGTGCCAGCAGTGTTACAGGGGGGACTGAAGCTTTCTTT. Its protein product is CASSVTGGTEAFF. This rearrangement joins TRBV6-4 to TRBJ1-1; 8 nucleotides match TRBD1. CDR1 is MRHNA, CDR2 SNTAGT, per germline. V shed 4 bases, J shed 5 bases, and the junction held 3 bases outside the gene matches. The CDR3 totals 13 residues.

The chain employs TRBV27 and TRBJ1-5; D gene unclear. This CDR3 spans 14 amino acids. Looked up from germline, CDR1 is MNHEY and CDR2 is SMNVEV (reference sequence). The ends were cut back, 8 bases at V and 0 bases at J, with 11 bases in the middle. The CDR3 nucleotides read TGTGCCAGCGCACGACTGAATAGCAATCAGCCCCAGCATTTT. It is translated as CASARLNSNQPQHF.

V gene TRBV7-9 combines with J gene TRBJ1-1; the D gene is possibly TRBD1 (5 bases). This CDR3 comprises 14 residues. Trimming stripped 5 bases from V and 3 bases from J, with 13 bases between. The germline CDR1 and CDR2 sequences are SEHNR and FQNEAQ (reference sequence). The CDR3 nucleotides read TGTGCCAGCAGCGCCAGGGTGGCGGACACTGAAGCTTTCTTT. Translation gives CASSARVADTEAFF. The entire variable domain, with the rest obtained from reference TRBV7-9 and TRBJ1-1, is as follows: DTGVSQNPRHKITKRGQNVTFRCDPISEHNRLYWYRQTLGQGPEFLTYFQNEAQLEKSRLLSDRFSAERPKGSFSTLEIQRTEQGDSAMYLCASSARVADTEAFFGQGTRLTVV.

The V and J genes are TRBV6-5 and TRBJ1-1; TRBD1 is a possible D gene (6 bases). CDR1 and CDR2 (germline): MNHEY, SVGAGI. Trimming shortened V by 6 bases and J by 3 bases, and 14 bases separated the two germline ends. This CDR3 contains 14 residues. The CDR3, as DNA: TGTGCCAGCAGCCTGGAGGCAGGGGACACTGAAGCTTTCTTT. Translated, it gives CASSLEAGDTEAFF.

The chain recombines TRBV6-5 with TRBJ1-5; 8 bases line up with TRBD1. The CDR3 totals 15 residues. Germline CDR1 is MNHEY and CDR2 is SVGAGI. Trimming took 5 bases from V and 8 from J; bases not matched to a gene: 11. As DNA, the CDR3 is TGTGCCAGCAGTCAGACAGGGGTAGAGGTGGAGCCCCAGCATTTT. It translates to CASSQTGVEVEPQHF.

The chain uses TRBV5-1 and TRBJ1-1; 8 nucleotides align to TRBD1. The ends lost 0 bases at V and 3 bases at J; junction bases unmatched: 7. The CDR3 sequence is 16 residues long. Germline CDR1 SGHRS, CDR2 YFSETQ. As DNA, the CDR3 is TGCGCCAGCAGCTTGGGACCGGGACAGGCCCACACTGAAGCTTTCTTT. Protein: CASSLGPGQAHTEAFF. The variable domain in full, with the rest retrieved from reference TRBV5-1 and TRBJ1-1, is KAGVTQTPRYLIKTRGQQVTLSCSPISGHRSVSWYQQTPGQGLQFLFEYFSETQRNKGNFPGRFSGRQFSNSRSEMNVSTLELGDSALYLCASSLGPGQAHTEAFFGQGTRLTVV.

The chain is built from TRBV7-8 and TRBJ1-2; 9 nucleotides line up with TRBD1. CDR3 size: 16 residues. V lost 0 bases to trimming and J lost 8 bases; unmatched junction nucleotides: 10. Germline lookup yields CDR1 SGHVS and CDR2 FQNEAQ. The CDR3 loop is CASSLARSGQGGGYTF. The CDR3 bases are TGTGCCAGCAGCTTAGCCCGCTCGGGACAGGGTGGAGGCTACACCTTC.

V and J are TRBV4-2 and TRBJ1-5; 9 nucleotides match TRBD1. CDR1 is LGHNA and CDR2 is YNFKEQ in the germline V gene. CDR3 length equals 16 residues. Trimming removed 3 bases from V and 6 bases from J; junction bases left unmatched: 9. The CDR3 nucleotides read TGTGCCAGCAGCCACCATGGGACAGGGTGGCCTCAGCCCCAGCATTTT. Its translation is CASSHHGTGWPQPQHF.

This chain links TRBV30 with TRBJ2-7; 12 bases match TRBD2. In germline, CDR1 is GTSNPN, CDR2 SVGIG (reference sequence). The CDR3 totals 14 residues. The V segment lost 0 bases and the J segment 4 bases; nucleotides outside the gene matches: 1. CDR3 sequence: CAWSVTSGRYEQYF. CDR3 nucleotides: TGTGCCTGGAGTGTGACTAGCGGGAGATACGAGCAGTACTTC.

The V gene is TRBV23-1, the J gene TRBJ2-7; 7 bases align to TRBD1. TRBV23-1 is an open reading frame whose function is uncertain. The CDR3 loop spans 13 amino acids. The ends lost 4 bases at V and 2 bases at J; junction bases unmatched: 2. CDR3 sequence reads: CASSRGQTYEQYF. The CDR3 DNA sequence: TGCGCCAGCAGTCGGGGACAGACCTACGAGCAGTACTTC.

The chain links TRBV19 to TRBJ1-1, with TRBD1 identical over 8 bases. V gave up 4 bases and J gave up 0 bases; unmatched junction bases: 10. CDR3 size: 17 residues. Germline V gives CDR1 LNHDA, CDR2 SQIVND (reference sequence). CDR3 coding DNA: TGTGCCAGTAGTAGCCGGGGACAGGCGAACATGAACACTGAAGCTTTCTTT. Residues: CASSSRGQANMNTEAFF.

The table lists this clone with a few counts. The CDR3, as DNA: TGTGCCAGTAGTAGGAACCGGGACTCGAACACCGGGGAGCTGTTTTTT. This encodes CASSRNRDSNTGELFF. This sequence joins TRBV19 and TRBJ2-2, with TRBD2 as a possible D gene (6 bases). The CDR3 length is 16 residues. Germline CDR1 is LNHDA and CDR2 is SQIVND (reference sequence). V was shortened by 4 bases and J by 0 bases, with 12 bases between the two germline ends.

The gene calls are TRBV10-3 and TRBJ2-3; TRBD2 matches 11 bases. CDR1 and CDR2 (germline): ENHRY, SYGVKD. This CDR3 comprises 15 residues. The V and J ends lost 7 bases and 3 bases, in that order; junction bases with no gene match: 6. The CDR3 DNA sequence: TGTGCCATCAAACTACTAGCGGGAGATACAGATACGCAGTATTTT. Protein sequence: CAIKLLAGDTDTQYF.